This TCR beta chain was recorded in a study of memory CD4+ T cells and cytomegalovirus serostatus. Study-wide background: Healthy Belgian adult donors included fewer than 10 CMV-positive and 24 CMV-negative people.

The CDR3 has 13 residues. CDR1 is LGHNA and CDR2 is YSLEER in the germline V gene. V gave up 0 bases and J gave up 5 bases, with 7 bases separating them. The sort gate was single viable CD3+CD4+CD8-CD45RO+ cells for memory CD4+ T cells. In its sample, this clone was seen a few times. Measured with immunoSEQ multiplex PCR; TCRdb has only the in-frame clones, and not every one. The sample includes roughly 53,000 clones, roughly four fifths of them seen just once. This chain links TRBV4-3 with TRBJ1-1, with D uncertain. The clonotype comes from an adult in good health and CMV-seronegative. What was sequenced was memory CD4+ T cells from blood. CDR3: CASSQDAGTEAFF. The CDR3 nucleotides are TGCGCCAGCAGCCAAGATGCCGGGACTGAAGCTTTCTTT.